This TCR beta chain was documented in a study of CD8 T cells in ankylosing spondylitis. Study observations and caveats: Relatively scarce in peripheral blood, disease-linked clones were CD8+.

This CDR3 contains 15 residues. The germline gives CDR1 GTSNPN, CDR2 SVGIG (reference sequence). The germline V and J ends were trimmed by 1 base and 9 bases, with 18 bases remaining between them. This clonotype was detected only a few times. As yet, its antigen is unknown. Construction of TCR beta libraries was performed using quantitative 5'-RACE with molecular barcodes. TCRdb redid the calling of the 5' RACE reads with MiXCR, one entry per CDR3 protein. The sample shows approximately 260,000 distinct CDR3 sequences, 7.5% to 9% of them seen only once. This rearrangement joins TRBV30 to TRBJ2-2, with D unclear. The source is a male donor with ankylosing spondylitis or in good health (not recorded which). The specimen was blood, either unsorted or a sorted T cell fraction (not recorded which). CDR3 amino acids: CAWSEERVISRELFF. CDR3 coding DNA: TGTGCCTGGAGTGAGGAAAGGGTCATATCCCGGGAGCTGTTTTTT. The full variable domain, its missing parts supplied by reference TRBV30 and TRBJ2-2, is SQTIHQWPATLVQPVGSPLSLECTVEGTSNPNLYWYRQAAGRGLQLLFYSVGIGQISSEVPQNLSASRPQDRQFILSSKKLLLSDSGFYLCAWSEERVISRELFFGEGSRLTVL.